This T cell receptor (beta chain) was obtained from a study of blood T cell repertoires in COVID-19. Across the study: Collection of acute and convalescent COVID-19 samples took place in the United States, Italy and Spain.

The protocol was immunoSEQ multiplex PCR, while the TCRdb copy is restricted to in-frame clones and leaves out a portion. The sample carries approximately 170,000 clones, roughly 87% recorded once. Sequenced sample: peripheral blood. This TCR derives from a man aged 18 to 29 who had recovered from COVID-19.

The CDR3 sequence: CASGREIGNTIYF. CDR3 coding DNA: TGTGCTAGTGGGAGGGAAATTGGAAACACCATATATTTT. V usage is TRBV12-5 and J usage is TRBJ1-3, with D hard to call. The CDR3 loop spans 13 amino acids. The germline V gene encodes CDR1 LGHNT and CDR2 FRNRAP. Trimming left V 6 bases short and J 3 bases short, with 9 bases between.